This TCR beta chain comes out of a study of blood T cell repertoires in COVID-19. The CDR3 contains 14 residues. The germline CDR1 and CDR2 sequences are SNHLY and FYNNEI. The V gene lost 9 bases and the J gene lost 2 bases, with 17 bases spanning the gap. Per the authors' pipeline: Reference gene primers were amplified, and this amplification served to estimate nucleated cell counts. Some clones are missing from TCRdb's copy, which holds only in-frame ones; the method was immunoSEQ multiplex PCR. V, J and clone size reflect that table, while D and trimming were determined from the DNA. The data hold about 210,000 clones, with approximately 80% observed a single time.

This clonotype originated in a man younger than 40 with acute COVID-19. Sequenced input: PBMCs or T cells enriched from blood (not recorded which). The V call is TRBV2, the J call TRBJ2-7; D possibly corresponds to TRBD2 (6 bases). This chain's CDR3 is CASSGGSKTYEQYF. The CDR3 coding sequence is TGTGCCAGTTCTGGGGGGTCTAAGACCTACGAGCAGTACTTC.